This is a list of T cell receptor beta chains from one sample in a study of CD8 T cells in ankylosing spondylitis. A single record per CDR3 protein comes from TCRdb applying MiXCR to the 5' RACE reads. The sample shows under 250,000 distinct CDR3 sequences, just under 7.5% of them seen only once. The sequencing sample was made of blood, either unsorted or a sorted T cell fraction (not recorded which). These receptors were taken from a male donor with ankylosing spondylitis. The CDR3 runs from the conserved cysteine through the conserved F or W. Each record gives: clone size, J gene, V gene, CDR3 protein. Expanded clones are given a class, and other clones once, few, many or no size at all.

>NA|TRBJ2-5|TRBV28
CASSIQGVEETQYF
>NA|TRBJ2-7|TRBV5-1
CASSLARDYSYEQYF
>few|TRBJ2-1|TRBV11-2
CASGIAGGWDNEQFF
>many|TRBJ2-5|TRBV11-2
CASTEGGGFFGETQYF
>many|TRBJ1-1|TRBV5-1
CASSSTGADTEAFF
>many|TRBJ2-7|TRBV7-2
CASSYLGLGYEQYF
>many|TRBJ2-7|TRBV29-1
CSVGDLAYEQYF
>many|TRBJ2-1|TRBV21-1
CASSKESSGLAGRYNEQFF
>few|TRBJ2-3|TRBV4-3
CASSQGPRGSTDTQYF
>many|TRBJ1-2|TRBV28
CASSPRHPNYGYTF
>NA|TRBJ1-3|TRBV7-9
CASSHVSSRDTIYF
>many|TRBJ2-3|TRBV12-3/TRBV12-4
CASSLRLAGDTQYF
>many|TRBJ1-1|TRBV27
CASTDTLEEAFF
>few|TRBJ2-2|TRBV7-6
CASSRKKDAPNTGELFF
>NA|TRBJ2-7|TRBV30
CAWSPTPSYEQYF
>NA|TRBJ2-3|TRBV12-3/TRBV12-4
CASSFLLAGGRSTDTQYF
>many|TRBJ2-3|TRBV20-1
CSARGVLNTDTQYF
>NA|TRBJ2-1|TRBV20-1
CSARGSRYNEQFF
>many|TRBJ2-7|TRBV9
CASSVGQGGEQYF
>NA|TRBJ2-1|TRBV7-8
CASSELRDYWIF
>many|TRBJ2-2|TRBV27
CATGGLGTGELFF
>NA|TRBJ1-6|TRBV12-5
CASGMNNSPLHF
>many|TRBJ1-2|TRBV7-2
CASSLARVQYGYTF
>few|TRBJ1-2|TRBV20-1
CSASWTGGYGYTF
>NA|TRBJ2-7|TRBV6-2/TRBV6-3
CATGETQYYEQYF
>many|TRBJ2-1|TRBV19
CASTLTGSGEQFF
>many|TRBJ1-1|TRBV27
CASSAGGGYRGTEAFF
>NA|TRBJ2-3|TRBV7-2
CASSLAFGTVGTQYF
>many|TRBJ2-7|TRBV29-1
CSVAPSGVYEQYF
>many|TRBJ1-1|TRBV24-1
CATSDFTGSEAFF
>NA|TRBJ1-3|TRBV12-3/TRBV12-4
CASLGNTIYF
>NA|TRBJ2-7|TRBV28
CACLGGGKQYF
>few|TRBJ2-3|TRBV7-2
CASSFQGRPSTDTQYF
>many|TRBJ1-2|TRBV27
CASSLSRQIYGYTF
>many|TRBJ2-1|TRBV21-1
CASSKGQGANEQFF
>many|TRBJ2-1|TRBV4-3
CASSLTQGGRNEQFF
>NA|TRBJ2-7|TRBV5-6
CASSLAGTFFSYEQYF
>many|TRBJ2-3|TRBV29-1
CSVDQGNTDTQYF
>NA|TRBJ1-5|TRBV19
CASSIWSGGQPQHF
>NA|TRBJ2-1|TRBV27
CASSTTGYEQFF
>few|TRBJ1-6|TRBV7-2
CASSLYRGPWALHF
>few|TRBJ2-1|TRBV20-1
CSAKLAGETLYNEQFF
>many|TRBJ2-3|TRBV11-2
CASSSLLRGGARLTDTQYF
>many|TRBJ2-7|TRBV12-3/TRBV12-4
CASSFVGGGDYEQYF
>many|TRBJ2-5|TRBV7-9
CASSSPRGLQETQYF
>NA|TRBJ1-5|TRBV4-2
CASSPTGVGNQPQHF
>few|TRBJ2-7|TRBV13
CASSSRTGGFHEQYF
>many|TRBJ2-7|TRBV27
CASSFGRVYEQYF
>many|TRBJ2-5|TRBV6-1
CASTKRFSKETQYF
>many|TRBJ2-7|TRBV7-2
CASSLEGTSGRAYRYEQYF
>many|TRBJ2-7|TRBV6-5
CASSYYREGVEQYF
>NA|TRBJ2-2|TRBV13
CASSHQGLSGELFF
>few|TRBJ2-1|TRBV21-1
CASSTRTGLRNEQFF
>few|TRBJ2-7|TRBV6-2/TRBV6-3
CASTLAGSTYEQYF
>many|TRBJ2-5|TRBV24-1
CATSDWGVSETQYF
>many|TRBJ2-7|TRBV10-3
CAISEVTSGSPYEQYF
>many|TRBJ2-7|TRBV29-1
CSVLGTETYEQYF